The present T cell receptor beta chain was sequenced within a study of CD8+ T cells in alopecia areata. Cell sorting was performed on pooled cutaneous lymph node cells with CD4, CD8alpha, NKG2D, NKG2ACE and other markers. Germline CDR1 is FNHDT and CDR2 is SITEND (reference sequence). CDR3 size: 10 residues. V dropped 10 bases and J dropped 5 bases, with 7 bases sitting between them. Reverse transcribed after extraction, RNA yielded cDNA as the sequencing template. The table came from immunoSEQ multiplex PCR; TCRdb's copy has only in-frame clones and leaves some out. Recorded here are 250,000 or so clones, none singletons. For this clone: Gene names and germline refer to mouse. Read sequence stops 4 residues before the CDR3 end, and the germline J gene provides the missing end.

Sequenced material: CD4+ T cells sorted from a lymph node. This TCR came from a C3H/HeJ mouse with alopecia areata. This mouse strain has H2-k as its MHC haplotype. This sequence joins TRBV19 and TRBJ2-1, with a weak D call TRBD1 (5 bases). Partial CDR3 DNA: TGTGCCGCAGGGAATGCT. Protein sequence: CAAGNA. The whole CDR3 protein reads CAAGNAEQFF.